The T cell receptor (beta chain) under discussion was sequenced for a study of vaccination and CD4 T cells after COVID-19. Study overall: Post-COVID samples were collected a median 101 days following diagnosis, spanning 35 to 161. Day 14 and days 161 to 241 post-vaccination were the time points at which a few convalescent patients were sampled. Stimulation of cells relied on overlapping spike peptides derived from SARS-CoV-2, HCoV-NL63, HCoV-OC43 and HCoV-229E.

Only a few counts were recorded for this clonotype. The antigen remains undetermined. Cultured CD4+ T cell DNA underwent sequencing with the Oncomine TCR Beta short-read assay. TCRdb recomputed calls from the PCR reads with MiXCR, one row per CDR3 protein. The repertoire holds 25,000 to 30,000 distinct CDR3 sequences, around two fifths seen once, with approximately 5.3% in the top ten. Time point denoted: late sampling 161 to 241 days after vaccination in a few convalescent patients. Treatment specified: roughly ten-day PBMC culture with coronavirus spike peptide pools or control peptides (ViraFEST assay). The sequence derives from a human donor who had recovered from COVID-19. This specimen was CD4+ T cells from blood, cultured in vitro, taken about 7 months after SARS-CoV-2 vaccination.

The DNA for the CDR3 is TGCAGTGCCCCCCGTCCGGGCTCCTACGAGCAGTACTTC. Translating gives CSAPRPGSYEQYF. This sequence joins TRBV20-1 and TRBJ2-7; D is ambiguous. Trimming took 6 bases from V and 0 from J, leaving 12 bases between them. Germline CDR1 is DFQATT and CDR2 is SNEGSKA (reference sequence). There are 13 residues in the CDR3.